This TCR beta chain emerged from a study of blood T cell repertoires in COVID-19. This clone is a singleton in its sample. Source study methods: Amplification with reference gene primers provided the estimates of nucleated cell counts. Profiled with immunoSEQ multiplex PCR; TCRdb holds only in-frame clones, not every one. From that table come the V and J calls and clone size; the DNA was used to work out D and trimming. This table has some 150,000 clones, almost 85% appearing once. With 5 bases removed from V and 0 bases from J, the gap between germline ends came to 11 bases. The CDR3 contains 14 residues. Germline CDR1 and CDR2: ENHRY and SYGVKD.

The receptor comes from a man aged 40-49 years who had recovered from COVID-19. The V and J genes are TRBV10-3 and TRBJ2-7; the D gene is possibly TRBD1 (6 bases). Sequenced sample: peripheral blood. The CDR3 spells CAISSGTSSYEQYF. CDR3 DNA: TGTGCCATCAGTTCCGGGACATCCTCCTACGAGCAGTACTTC.